The 2 T cell receptor beta chains listed next were all sequenced from one sample in a study of blood T cell repertoires in COVID-19. The table came from immunoSEQ multiplex PCR; TCRdb's copy has only in-frame clones and leaves some out. The profile covers tens of thousands of clones, with roughly 75% appearing a single time and approximately 15% taken by the ten largest. The sample consisted of peripheral blood. The origin of the receptors is a man aged 65-85 years with acute or convalescent COVID-19.

This clone has a single count. The chain has TRBV11-2 and TRBJ2-1, with 7 bases matching TRBD2. The germline CDR1 and CDR2 sequences are SGHAT and FQNNGV. After removal of 5 bases from V and 9 bases from J, the junction contained 7 bases not matched to a gene. There are 13 residues in the CDR3. The CDR3 is CASSPTSYGEQFF. The CDR3 DNA sequence: TGTGCCAGCAGCCCGACTAGCTACGGTGAGCAGTTCTTC.

This clone is a singleton in its sample. The CDR3 region has the DNA TGTGCCAGCAGCCTGACTAGCGGGATTCTGGAGACCCAGTACTTC. Residues: CASSLTSGILETQYF. The chain carries TRBV5-8 and TRBJ2-5; TRBD2 matches at 11 bases. Looked up from germline, CDR1 is SGHTS and CDR2 is YDEGEE. CDR3 size: 15 residues. The trim removed 4 bases at V and 5 bases at J, leaving 7 bases unmatched.